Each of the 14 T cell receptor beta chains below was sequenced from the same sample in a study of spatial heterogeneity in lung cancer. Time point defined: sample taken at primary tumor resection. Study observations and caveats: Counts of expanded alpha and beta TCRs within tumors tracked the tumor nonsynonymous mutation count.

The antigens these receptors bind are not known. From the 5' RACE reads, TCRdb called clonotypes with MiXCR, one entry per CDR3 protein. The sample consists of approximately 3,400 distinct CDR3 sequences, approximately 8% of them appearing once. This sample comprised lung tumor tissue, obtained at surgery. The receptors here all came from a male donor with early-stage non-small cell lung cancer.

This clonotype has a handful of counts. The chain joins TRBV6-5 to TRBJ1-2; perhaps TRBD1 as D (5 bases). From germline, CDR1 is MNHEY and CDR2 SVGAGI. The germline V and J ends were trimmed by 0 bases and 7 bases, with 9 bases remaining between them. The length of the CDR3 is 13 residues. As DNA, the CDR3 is TGTGCCAGCAGTTACTCGCCAGGGAGTGGCTACACCTTC. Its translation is CASSYSPGSGYTF.

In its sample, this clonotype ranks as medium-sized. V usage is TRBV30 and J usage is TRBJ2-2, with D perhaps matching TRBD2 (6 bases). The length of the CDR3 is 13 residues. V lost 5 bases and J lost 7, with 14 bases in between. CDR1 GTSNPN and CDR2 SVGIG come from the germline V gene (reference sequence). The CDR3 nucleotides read TGTGCCTGGGGGACTGCACGGATCGGGGAGCTGTTTTTT. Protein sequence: CAWGTARIGELFF.

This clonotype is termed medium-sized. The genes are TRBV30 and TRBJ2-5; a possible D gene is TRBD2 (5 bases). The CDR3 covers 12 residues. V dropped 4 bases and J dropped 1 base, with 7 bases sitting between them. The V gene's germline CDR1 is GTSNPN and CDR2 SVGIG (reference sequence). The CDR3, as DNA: TGTGCCTGGAACAGCGGCCAAGAGACCCAGTACTTC. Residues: CAWNSGQETQYF.

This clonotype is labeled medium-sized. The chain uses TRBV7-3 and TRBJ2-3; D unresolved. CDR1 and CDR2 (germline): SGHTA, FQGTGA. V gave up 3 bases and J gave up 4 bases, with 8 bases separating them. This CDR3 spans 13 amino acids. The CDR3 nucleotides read TGTGCCAGCAGCTTCGGCGTAGCAGATACGCAGTATTTT. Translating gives CASSFGVADTQYF.

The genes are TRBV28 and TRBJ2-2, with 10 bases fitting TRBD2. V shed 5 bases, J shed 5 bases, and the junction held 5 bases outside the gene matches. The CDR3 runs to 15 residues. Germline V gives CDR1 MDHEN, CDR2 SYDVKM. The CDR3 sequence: CASSRSSGGTGELFF. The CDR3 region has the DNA TGTGCCAGCAGTAGATCTAGCGGGGGAACCGGGGAGCTGTTTTTT.

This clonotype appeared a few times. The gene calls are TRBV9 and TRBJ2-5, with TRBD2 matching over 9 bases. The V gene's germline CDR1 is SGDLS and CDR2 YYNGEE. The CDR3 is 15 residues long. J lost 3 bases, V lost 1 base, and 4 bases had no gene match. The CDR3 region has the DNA TGTGCCAGCAGCGTAATGGCTAGCGGGAAAGAGACCCAGTACTTC. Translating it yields CASSVMASGKETQYF.

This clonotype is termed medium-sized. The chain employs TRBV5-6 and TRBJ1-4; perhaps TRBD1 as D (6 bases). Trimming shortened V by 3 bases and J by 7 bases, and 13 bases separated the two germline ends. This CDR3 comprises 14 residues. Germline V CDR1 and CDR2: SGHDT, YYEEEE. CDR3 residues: CASSSDRWSEKLFF. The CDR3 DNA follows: TGTGCCAGCAGCTCGGACAGATGGAGTGAAAAACTGTTTTTT. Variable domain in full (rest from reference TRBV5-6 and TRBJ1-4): DAGVTQSPTHLIKTRGQQVTLRCSPKSGHDTVSWYQQALGQGPQFIFQYYEEEERQRGNFPDRFSGHQFPNYSSELNVNALLLGDSALYLCASSSDRWSEKLFFGSGTQLSVL.

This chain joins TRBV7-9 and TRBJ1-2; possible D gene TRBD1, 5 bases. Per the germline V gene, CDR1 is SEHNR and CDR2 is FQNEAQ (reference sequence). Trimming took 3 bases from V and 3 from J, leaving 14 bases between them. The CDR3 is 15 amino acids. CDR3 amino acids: CASSFGYVTDYGYTF. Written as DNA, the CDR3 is TGTGCCAGCAGCTTTGGTTACGTGACAGACTATGGCTACACCTTC.

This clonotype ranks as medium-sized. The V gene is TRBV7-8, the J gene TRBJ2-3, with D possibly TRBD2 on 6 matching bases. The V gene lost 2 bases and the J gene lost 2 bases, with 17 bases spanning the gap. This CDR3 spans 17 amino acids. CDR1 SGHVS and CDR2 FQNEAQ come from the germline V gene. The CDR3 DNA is TGTGCCAGCAGCTTAAGGCCAAGTCGACTAGTCACAGATACGCAGTATTTT. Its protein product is CASSLRPSRLVTDTQYF.

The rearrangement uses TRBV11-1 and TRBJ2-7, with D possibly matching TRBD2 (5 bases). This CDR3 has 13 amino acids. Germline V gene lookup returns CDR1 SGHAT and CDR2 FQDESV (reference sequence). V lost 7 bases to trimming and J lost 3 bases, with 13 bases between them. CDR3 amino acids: CASTRTGVYEQYF. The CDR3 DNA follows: TGTGCCAGCACCCGCACCGGGGTCTACGAGCAGTACTTC.

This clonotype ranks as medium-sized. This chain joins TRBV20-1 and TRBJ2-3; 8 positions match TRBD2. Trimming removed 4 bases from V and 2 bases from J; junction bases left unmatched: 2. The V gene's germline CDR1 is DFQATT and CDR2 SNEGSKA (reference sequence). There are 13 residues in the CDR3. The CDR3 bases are TGCAGTGCTAAGCGGGAGCCCACAGATACGCAGTATTTT. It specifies CSAKREPTDTQYF.

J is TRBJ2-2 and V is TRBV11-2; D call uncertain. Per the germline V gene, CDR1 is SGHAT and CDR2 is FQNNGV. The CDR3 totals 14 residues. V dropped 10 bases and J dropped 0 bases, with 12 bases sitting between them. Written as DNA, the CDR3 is TGTGCCAACCGGCGAGGACCGAACACCGGGGAGCTGTTTTTT. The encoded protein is CANRRGPNTGELFF.

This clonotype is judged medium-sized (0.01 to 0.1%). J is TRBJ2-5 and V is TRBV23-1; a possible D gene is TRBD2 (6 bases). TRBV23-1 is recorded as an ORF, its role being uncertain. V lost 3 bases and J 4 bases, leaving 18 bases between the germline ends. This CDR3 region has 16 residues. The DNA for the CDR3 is TGCGCCAGCAGTCAGGTTCCCGGGACTGGTCGAGAGACCCAGTACTTC. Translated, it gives CASSQVPGTGRETQYF.

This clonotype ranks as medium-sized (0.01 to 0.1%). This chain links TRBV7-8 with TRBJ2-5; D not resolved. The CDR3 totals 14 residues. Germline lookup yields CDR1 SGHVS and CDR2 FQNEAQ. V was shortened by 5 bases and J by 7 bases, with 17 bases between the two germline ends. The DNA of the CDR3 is TGTGCCAGCAGCCTTGGGCCCTCCCGCCGGACCCAGTACTTC. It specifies CASSLGPSRRTQYF.